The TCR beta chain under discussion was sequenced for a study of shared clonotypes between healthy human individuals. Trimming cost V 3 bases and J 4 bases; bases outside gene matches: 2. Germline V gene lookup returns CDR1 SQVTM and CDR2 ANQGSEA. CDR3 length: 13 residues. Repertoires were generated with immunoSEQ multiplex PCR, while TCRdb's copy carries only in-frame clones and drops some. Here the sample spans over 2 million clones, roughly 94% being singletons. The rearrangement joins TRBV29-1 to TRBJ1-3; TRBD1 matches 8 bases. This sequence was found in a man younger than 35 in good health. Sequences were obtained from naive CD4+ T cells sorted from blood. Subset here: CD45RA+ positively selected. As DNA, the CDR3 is TGCAGCGTTGAGACAGGGGTCGGAAACACCATATATTTT. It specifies CSVETGVGNTIYF.